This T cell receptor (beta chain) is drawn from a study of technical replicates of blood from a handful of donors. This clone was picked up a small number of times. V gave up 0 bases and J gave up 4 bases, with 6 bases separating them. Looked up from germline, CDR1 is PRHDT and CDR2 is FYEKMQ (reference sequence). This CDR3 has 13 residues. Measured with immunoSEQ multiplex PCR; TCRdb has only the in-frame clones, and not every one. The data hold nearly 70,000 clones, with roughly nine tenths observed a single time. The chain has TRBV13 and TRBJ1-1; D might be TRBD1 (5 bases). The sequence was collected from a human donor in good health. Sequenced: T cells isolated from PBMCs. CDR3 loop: CASSLGGGTEAFF. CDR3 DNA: TGTGCCAGCAGCTTAGGCGGGGGCACTGAAGCTTTCTTT. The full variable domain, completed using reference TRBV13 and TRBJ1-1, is AAGVIQSPRHLIKEKRETATLKCYPIPRHDTVYWYQQGPGQDPQFLISFYEKMQSDKGSIPDRFSAQQFSDYHSELNMSSLELGDSALYFCASSLGGGTEAFFGQGTRLTVV.